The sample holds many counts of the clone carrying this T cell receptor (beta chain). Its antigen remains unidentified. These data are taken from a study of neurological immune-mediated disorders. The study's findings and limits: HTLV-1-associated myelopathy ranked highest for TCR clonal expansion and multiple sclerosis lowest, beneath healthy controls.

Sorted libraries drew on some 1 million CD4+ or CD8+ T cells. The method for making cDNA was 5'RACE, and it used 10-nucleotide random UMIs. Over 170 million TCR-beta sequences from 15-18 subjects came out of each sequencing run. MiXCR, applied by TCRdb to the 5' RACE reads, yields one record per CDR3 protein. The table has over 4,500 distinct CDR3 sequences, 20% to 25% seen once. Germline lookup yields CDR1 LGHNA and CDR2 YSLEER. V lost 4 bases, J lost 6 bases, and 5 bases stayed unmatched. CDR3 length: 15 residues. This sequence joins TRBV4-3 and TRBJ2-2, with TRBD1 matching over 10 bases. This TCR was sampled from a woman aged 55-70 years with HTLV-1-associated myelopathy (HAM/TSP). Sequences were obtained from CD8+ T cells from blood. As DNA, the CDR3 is TGCGCCAGCAGCCCTCGGGACAGGGGCCCCGGGGAGCTGTTTTTT. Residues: CASSPRDRGPGELFF.